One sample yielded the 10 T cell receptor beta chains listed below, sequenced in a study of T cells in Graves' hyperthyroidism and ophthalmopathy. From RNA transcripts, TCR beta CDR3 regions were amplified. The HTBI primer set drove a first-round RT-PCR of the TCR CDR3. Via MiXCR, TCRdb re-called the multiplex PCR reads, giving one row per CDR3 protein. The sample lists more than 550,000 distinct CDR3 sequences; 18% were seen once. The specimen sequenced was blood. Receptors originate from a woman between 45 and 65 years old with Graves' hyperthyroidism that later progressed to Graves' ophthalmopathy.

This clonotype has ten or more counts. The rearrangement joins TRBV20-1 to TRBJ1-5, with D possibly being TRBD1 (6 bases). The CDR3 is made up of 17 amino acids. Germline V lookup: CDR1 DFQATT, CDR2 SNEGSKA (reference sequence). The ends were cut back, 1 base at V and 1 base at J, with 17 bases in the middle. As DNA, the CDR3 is TGCAGTGCTAGAGCTTCCGTCGGGACATCAAGCAATCAGCCCCAGCATTTT. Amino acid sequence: CSARASVGTSSNQPQHF.

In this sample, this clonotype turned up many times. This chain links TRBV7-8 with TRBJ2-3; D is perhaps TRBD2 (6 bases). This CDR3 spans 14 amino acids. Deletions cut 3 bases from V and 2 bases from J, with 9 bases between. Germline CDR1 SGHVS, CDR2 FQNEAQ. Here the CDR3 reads CASSLGRLTDTQYF. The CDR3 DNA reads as TGTGCCAGCAGCTTGGGGAGGCTCACAGATACGCAGTATTTT. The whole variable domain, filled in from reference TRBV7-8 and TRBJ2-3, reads GAGVSQSPRYKVAKRGQDVALRCDPISGHVSLFWYQQALGQGPEFLTYFQNEAQLDKSGLPSDRFFAERPEGSVSTLKIQRTQQEDSAVYLCASSLGRLTDTQYFGPGTRLTVL.

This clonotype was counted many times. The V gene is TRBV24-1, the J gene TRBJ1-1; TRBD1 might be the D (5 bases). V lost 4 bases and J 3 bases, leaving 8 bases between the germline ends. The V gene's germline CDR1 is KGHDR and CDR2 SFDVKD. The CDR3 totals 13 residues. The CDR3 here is CATSDGGYTEAFF. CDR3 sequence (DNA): TGTGCCACCAGTGACGGGGGGTACACTGAAGCTTTCTTT.

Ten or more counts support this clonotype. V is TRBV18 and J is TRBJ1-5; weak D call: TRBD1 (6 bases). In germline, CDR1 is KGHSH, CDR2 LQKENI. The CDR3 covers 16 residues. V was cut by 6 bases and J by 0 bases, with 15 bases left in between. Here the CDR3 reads CASSPGTPYSNQPQHF. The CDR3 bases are TGTGCCAGCTCGCCAGGGACACCTTATAGCAATCAGCCCCAGCATTTT.

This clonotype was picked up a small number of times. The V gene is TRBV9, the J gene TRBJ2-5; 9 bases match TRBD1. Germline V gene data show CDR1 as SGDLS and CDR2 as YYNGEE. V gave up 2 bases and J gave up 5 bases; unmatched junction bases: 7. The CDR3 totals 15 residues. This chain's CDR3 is CASSVAGQGWETQYF. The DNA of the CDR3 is TGTGCCAGCAGCGTCGCGGGACAGGGTTGGGAGACCCAGTACTTC. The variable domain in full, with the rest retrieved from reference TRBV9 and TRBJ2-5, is DSGVTQTPKHLITATGQRVTLRCSPRSGDLSVYWYQQSLDQGLQFLIQYYNGEERAKGNILERFSAQQFPDLHSELNLSSLELGDSALYFCASSVAGQGWETQYFGPGTRLLVL.

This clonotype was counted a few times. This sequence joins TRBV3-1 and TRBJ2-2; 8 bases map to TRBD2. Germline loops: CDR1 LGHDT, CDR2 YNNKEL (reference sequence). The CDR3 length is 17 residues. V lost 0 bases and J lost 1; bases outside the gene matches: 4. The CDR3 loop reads CASSQEAGALNTGELFF. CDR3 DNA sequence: TGTGCCAGCAGCCAAGAAGCGGGAGCCCTGAACACCGGGGAGCTGTTTTTT.

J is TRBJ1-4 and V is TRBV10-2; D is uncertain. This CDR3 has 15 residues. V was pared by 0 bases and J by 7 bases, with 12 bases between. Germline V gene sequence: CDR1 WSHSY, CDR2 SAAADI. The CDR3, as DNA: TGCGCCAGCAGTGAGTCTTTAAACTATGGTGAAAAACTGTTTTTT. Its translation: CASSESLNYGEKLFF.

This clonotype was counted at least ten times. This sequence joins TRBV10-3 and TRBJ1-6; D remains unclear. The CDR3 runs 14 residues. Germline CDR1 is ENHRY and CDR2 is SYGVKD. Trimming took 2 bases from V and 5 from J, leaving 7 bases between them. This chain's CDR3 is CAISEMRDNSPLHF. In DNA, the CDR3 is TGTGCCATCAGTGAGATGCGGGATAATTCACCCCTCCACTTT.

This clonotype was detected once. The CDR3 DNA follows: TGTGCCAGCAGGGGACCCTATGCAACTAATGAAAAACTGTTTTTT. It codes for CASRGPYATNEKLFF. The chain links TRBV6-4 to TRBJ1-4; maybe TRBD1 (5 bases). Germline CDR1 is MRHNA and CDR2 is SNTAGT. V lost 6 bases to trimming and J lost 0 bases, with 11 bases between them. The length of the CDR3 is 15 residues.

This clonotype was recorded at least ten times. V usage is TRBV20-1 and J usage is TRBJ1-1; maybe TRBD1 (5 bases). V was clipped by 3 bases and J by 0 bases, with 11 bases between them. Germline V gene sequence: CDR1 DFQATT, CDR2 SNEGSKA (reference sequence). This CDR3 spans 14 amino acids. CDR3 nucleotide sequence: TGCAGTGCTAGGGTCCGGGGGGTGAACACTGAAGCTTTCTTT. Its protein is CSARVRGVNTEAFF.